This is a list of T cell receptor beta chains from one sample in a study of OX40 agonist ivuxolimab in advanced cancers. The table came from immunoSEQ multiplex PCR; TCRdb's copy has only in-frame clones and leaves some out. The sample shows about 55,000 clones, more than 70% of them seen only once. The sequenced sample was CD4+ or CD8+ T cells sorted from blood, obtained in a trial of the OX40 agonist ivuxolimab. These receptor sequences come from an adult with an advanced solid tumor such as melanoma, head and neck, liver or kidney cancer. The CDR3 runs from the conserved cysteine through the conserved F or W. A D gene is named only where the DNA matches it firmly. Size tells how often a clone was seen (once, few, many) or the class of an expanded clone, and some rows leave it out.

j_gene: TRBJ1-5; d_gene: TRBD1; v_gene: TRBV4-1; abundance: -; CDR3nt: TGCGCCAGCAGCCAAGTTCCAGGGGGCTCTCAGCCCCAGCATTTT; CDR3aa: CASSQVPGGSQPQHF
j_gene: TRBJ2-5; d_gene: TRBD2; v_gene: TRBV19; abundance: -; CDR3nt: TGTGCCAGTACCTCACGTCACGGGGGGCAAGAGACCCAGTACTTC; CDR3aa: CASTSRHGGQETQYF
j_gene: TRBJ1-5; d_gene: -; v_gene: TRBV19; abundance: once; CDR3nt: TGTGCCAGTAGTATAGGTTGGACAGCCCGCCTAAATAGCAATCAGCCCCAGCATTTT; CDR3aa: CASSIGWTARLNSNQPQHF
j_gene: TRBJ2-5; d_gene: TRBD2; v_gene: TRBV7-8; abundance: few; CDR3nt: TGTGCCAGCAGCTTCTCTAGCGGGAGGGCTTTTGGGACCCAGTACTTC; CDR3aa: CASSFSSGRAFGTQYF
j_gene: TRBJ1-1; d_gene: -; v_gene: TRBV7-9; abundance: -; CDR3nt: TGTGCCAGCAGCTTGACGTTTATGAACACTGAAGCTTTCTTT; CDR3aa: CASSLTFMNTEAFF
j_gene: TRBJ1-5; d_gene: TRBD1; v_gene: TRBV27; abundance: -; CDR3nt: TGTGCCAGCCCCCAGGGGGACGTTCAGCCCCAGCATTTT; CDR3aa: CASPQGDVQPQHF
j_gene: TRBJ2-5; d_gene: -; v_gene: TRBV5-1; abundance: -; CDR3nt: TGCGCCAGCAGCTTAGAAGAGACCCAGTACTTC; CDR3aa: CASSLEETQYF
j_gene: TRBJ2-7; d_gene: -; v_gene: TRBV6-1; abundance: -; CDR3nt: TGTGCCAGCAGTGAAGTTGGCAGGGCGGCTACCGAGCAGTACTTC; CDR3aa: CASSEVGRAATEQYF
j_gene: TRBJ2-1; d_gene: -; v_gene: TRBV11-3; abundance: -; CDR3nt: TGTGCCAGCACCAAGCCCCCACACCACAATGAGCAGTTCTTC; CDR3aa: CASTKPPHHNEQFF
j_gene: TRBJ1-5; d_gene: TRBD1; v_gene: TRBV10-2; abundance: few; CDR3nt: TGCGCCAGCAGTGATGAGGACAGGGCCGTTCAGCCCCAGCATTTT; CDR3aa: CASSDEDRAVQPQHF
j_gene: TRBJ1-1; d_gene: -; v_gene: TRBV7-9; abundance: -; CDR3nt: TGTGCCAGCAGCGTACAGGGTTCGAACACTGAAGCTTTCTTT; CDR3aa: CASSVQGSNTEAFF
j_gene: TRBJ1-4; d_gene: -; v_gene: TRBV7-8; abundance: -; CDR3nt: TGTGCCAGCAGCCAGCCGGGACTCGCGGGGGCCGAAAAACTGTTTTTT; CDR3aa: CASSQPGLAGAEKLFF
j_gene: TRBJ2-7; d_gene: TRBD2; v_gene: TRBV25-1; abundance: -; CDR3nt: TGTGCCAGCAGGAAGCCGGGACTAGCGGGACCAAGCTCCTACGAGCAGTACTTC; CDR3aa: CASRKPGLAGPSSYEQYF
j_gene: TRBJ1-1; d_gene: -; v_gene: TRBV7-2; abundance: -; CDR3nt: TGTGCCAGCAGCTACCCCCCGTCAGGGGAAGCTTTCTTT; CDR3aa: CASSYPPSGEAFF
j_gene: TRBJ2-7; d_gene: -; v_gene: TRBV5-5; abundance: -; CDR3nt: TGTGCCAGCAGCTTGGCTTCCAGGGTTAACGAGCAGTACTTC; CDR3aa: CASSLASRVNEQYF
j_gene: TRBJ1-4; d_gene: -; v_gene: TRBV5-1; abundance: -; CDR3nt: TGCGCCAGCAGCGGGGGGTTTAATGAAAAACTGTTTTTT; CDR3aa: CASSGGFNEKLFF
j_gene: TRBJ2-1; d_gene: -; v_gene: TRBV7-3; abundance: -; CDR3nt: TGTGCCAGCAGCCGGGCCGGGACCAGTCCAAGTAATGAGCAGTTCTTC; CDR3aa: CASSRAGTSPSNEQFF
j_gene: TRBJ1-2; d_gene: -; v_gene: TRBV15; abundance: once; CDR3nt: TGTGCCACCAGCAGAACTCCACGGGGGGCGGCATATGGCTACACCTTC; CDR3aa: CATSRTPRGAAYGYTF
j_gene: TRBJ2-1; d_gene: TRBD1; v_gene: TRBV7-6; abundance: -; CDR3nt: TGTGCCAGCAGCTCGAGACAGGGGAGCAATGAGCAGTTCTTC; CDR3aa: CASSSRQGSNEQFF
j_gene: TRBJ2-1; d_gene: TRBD2; v_gene: TRBV19; abundance: -; CDR3nt: TGTGCCAGTAGTGTCCGGGAAGGCGGGAGGGCCACGGGTGAGCAGTTCTTC; CDR3aa: CASSVREGGRATGEQFF
j_gene: TRBJ2-2; d_gene: TRBD2; v_gene: TRBV7-3; abundance: -; CDR3nt: TGTGCCAGCAGCCCCTCCCCGCCGGGTAAAGGACTAGCGGGAGCGAACACCGGGGAGCTGTTTTTT; CDR3aa: CASSPSPPGKGLAGANTGELFF
j_gene: TRBJ2-7; d_gene: TRBD2; v_gene: TRBV11-2; abundance: -; CDR3nt: TGTGCCAGCAGACTAGCGGGGGGGGTTTACGAGCAGTACTTC; CDR3aa: CASRLAGGVYEQYF
j_gene: TRBJ1-1; d_gene: TRBD1; v_gene: TRBV18; abundance: -; CDR3nt: TGTGCCAGCTCACCATACCTCCCGGGACAGGGGGCTAGCACTGAAGCTTTCTTT; CDR3aa: CASSPYLPGQGASTEAFF
j_gene: TRBJ2-7; d_gene: -; v_gene: TRBV6-5; abundance: -; CDR3nt: TGTGCCAGCAGTAGACTGGGGGGATACGAGCAGTACTTC; CDR3aa: CASSRLGGYEQYF
j_gene: TRBJ2-3; d_gene: -; v_gene: TRBV10-3; abundance: -; CDR3nt: TGTGCCATCAGTGATCCGACTAGAACCACAGATACGCAGTATTTT; CDR3aa: CAISDPTRTTDTQYF
j_gene: TRBJ2-3; d_gene: -; v_gene: TRBV7-3; abundance: -; CDR3nt: TGTGCCAGCAGCTTCATCAGCGGCCAAGACGCAGATACGCAGTATTTT; CDR3aa: CASSFISGQDADTQYF
j_gene: TRBJ1-1; d_gene: -; v_gene: TRBV14; abundance: -; CDR3nt: TGTGCCACCGGAGGGCGGCTTACAGCTTTCTTT; CDR3aa: CATGGRLTAFF
j_gene: TRBJ2-2; d_gene: -; v_gene: TRBV7-3; abundance: -; CDR3nt: TGTGCCAGCGCCGTAGGAACGAACACCGGGGAGCTGTTTTTT; CDR3aa: CASAVGTNTGELFF
j_gene: TRBJ1-1; d_gene: -; v_gene: TRBV30; abundance: few; CDR3nt: TGTGCCTGGAGTGTACAGATAGAAGCTTTCTTT; CDR3aa: CAWSVQIEAFF
j_gene: TRBJ2-1; d_gene: -; v_gene: TRBV12-5; abundance: -; CDR3nt: TGTGCTAGTGGTTTGGGGCAGGGTCCCTACAATGAGCAGTTCTTC; CDR3aa: CASGLGQGPYNEQFF
j_gene: TRBJ2-3; d_gene: -; v_gene: TRBV27; abundance: -; CDR3nt: TGTGCCAGCACCCCCGGGCGGGGGCTACCTAGCACAGATACGCAGTATTTT; CDR3aa: CASTPGRGLPSTDTQYF
j_gene: TRBJ2-2; d_gene: -; v_gene: TRBV6-4; abundance: -; CDR3nt: TGTGCCAGCAGTCCACTAACTCACGGAACCGGGGAGCTGTTTTTT; CDR3aa: CASSPLTHGTGELFF
j_gene: TRBJ1-5; d_gene: TRBD1; v_gene: TRBV27; abundance: -; CDR3nt: TGTGCCAGCAGTCCCCAGACAGGGTACCTCACGACCCAGCATTTT; CDR3aa: CASSPQTGYLTTQHF
j_gene: TRBJ1-2; d_gene: -; v_gene: TRBV5-4; abundance: -; CDR3nt: TGTGCCAGCAGCTTGGCAGGGACTTATGGCTACACCTTC; CDR3aa: CASSLAGTYGYTF
j_gene: TRBJ2-3; d_gene: -; v_gene: TRBV7-8; abundance: -; CDR3nt: TGTGCCAGCAGCTTAGGCCTTGCTAGCACCGATACGCAGTATTTT; CDR3aa: CASSLGLASTDTQYF
j_gene: TRBJ2-7; d_gene: TRBD2; v_gene: TRBV19; abundance: -; CDR3nt: TGTGCCAGTAGTATTAATCGCGGGGGGACCTACGAGCAGTACTTC; CDR3aa: CASSINRGGTYEQYF
j_gene: TRBJ2-7; d_gene: TRBD2; v_gene: TRBV18; abundance: -; CDR3nt: TGTGCCAGCTCACCAAAGTCGCGGGGGAGTAACGAGCAGTACTTC; CDR3aa: CASSPKSRGSNEQYF
j_gene: TRBJ1-4; d_gene: -; v_gene: TRBV4-2; abundance: -; CDR3nt: TGTGCCAGCAGCCAAGAAGGGGAAAAACTGTTTTTT; CDR3aa: CASSQEGEKLFF
j_gene: TRBJ1-3; d_gene: TRBD1; v_gene: TRBV11-3; abundance: medium-sized; CDR3nt: TGTGCCAGCAGCCTCGGGACAGGGAACTCTGGAAACACCATATATTTT; CDR3aa: CASSLGTGNSGNTIYF
j_gene: TRBJ1-5; d_gene: TRBD1; v_gene: TRBV11-3; abundance: -; CDR3nt: TGTGCCAGCAGCTCGCGTCGGACAGGGGGCGAGGATCAGCCCCAGCATTTT; CDR3aa: CASSSRRTGGEDQPQHF
j_gene: TRBJ1-2; d_gene: -; v_gene: TRBV5-1; abundance: -; CDR3nt: TGCGCCAGCAGCTTGGCAGATGGGTATGGCTACACCTTC; CDR3aa: CASSLADGYGYTF
j_gene: TRBJ2-2; d_gene: -; v_gene: TRBV19; abundance: -; CDR3nt: TGTGCCAGTAGTTTAAGGGGGGGCCCAGGGGCGACCGGGGAGCTGTTTTTT; CDR3aa: CASSLRGGPGATGELFF
j_gene: TRBJ1-4; d_gene: -; v_gene: TRBV11-2; abundance: -; CDR3nt: TGTGCCAGCAGCATTAATGAAAAACTGTTTTTT; CDR3aa: CASSINEKLFF
j_gene: TRBJ1-1; d_gene: -; v_gene: TRBV6-5; abundance: -; CDR3nt: TGTGCCAGCAGTCGCGACACTGAAGCTTTCTTT; CDR3aa: CASSRDTEAFF
j_gene: TRBJ2-7; d_gene: -; v_gene: TRBV6-5; abundance: -; CDR3nt: TGTGCCAGCAGTTACTCGTTTCCTGGAGAGCAGTACTTC; CDR3aa: CASSYSFPGEQYF
j_gene: TRBJ1-5; d_gene: -; v_gene: TRBV18; abundance: -; CDR3nt: TGTGCCAGCTCACCACGCGGGGGAGATAGCAATCAGCCCCAGCATTTT; CDR3aa: CASSPRGGDSNQPQHF
j_gene: TRBJ1-1; d_gene: TRBD1; v_gene: TRBV2; abundance: once; CDR3nt: TGTGCCAGCAGTGATGACAGGGCATCCACTGAAGCTTTCTTT; CDR3aa: CASSDDRASTEAFF
j_gene: TRBJ2-3; d_gene: TRBD2; v_gene: TRBV29-1; abundance: -; CDR3nt: TGCAGCGTTGGGACTAGGATAGCGGGAGCGGGGGGGGCCACAGATACGCAGTATTTT; CDR3aa: CSVGTRIAGAGGATDTQYF
j_gene: TRBJ2-3; d_gene: -; v_gene: TRBV5-4; abundance: once; CDR3nt: TGTGCCAGCAGCCCCGGACTAACCATACTTAGCACAGATACGCAGTATTTT; CDR3aa: CASSPGLTILSTDTQYF
j_gene: TRBJ1-2; d_gene: TRBD1; v_gene: TRBV28; abundance: medium-sized; CDR3nt: TGTGCCAGCAGTTCCGGGACAGGGCCTGGCTATGGCTACACCTTC; CDR3aa: CASSSGTGPGYGYTF
j_gene: TRBJ2-1; d_gene: TRBD2; v_gene: TRBV2; abundance: -; CDR3nt: TGTGCCAGCAAACTCCATAGCGGGAGTGTCTATGAGCAGTTCTTC; CDR3aa: CASKLHSGSVYEQFF
j_gene: TRBJ1-2; d_gene: TRBD1; v_gene: TRBV7-2; abundance: -; CDR3nt: TGTGCCAGCAGCTTAGCGAGACAGGGTAACTATGGCTACACCTTC; CDR3aa: CASSLARQGNYGYTF
j_gene: TRBJ2-2; d_gene: TRBD2; v_gene: TRBV19; abundance: -; CDR3nt: TGTGCCAGTCTCAATTCCGGGAGGGTGGCTTCCGGGGAGCTGTTTTTT; CDR3aa: CASLNSGRVASGELFF
j_gene: TRBJ2-3; d_gene: TRBD1; v_gene: TRBV7-3; abundance: -; CDR3nt: TGTGCCAGCAGCCACGGACAGGGCACAGATACGCAGTATTTT; CDR3aa: CASSHGQGTDTQYF
j_gene: TRBJ1-1; d_gene: -; v_gene: TRBV6-5; abundance: -; CDR3nt: TGTGCCAGCAGTTTTTCCCTCACTGAAGCTTTCTTT; CDR3aa: CASSFSLTEAFF